The 10 T cell receptor beta chains below come from one sample, sequenced in a study of T cell changes during pregnancy in multiple sclerosis (dated by TCRdb to about 2019). The library was generated by the immunoSEQ multiplex PCR assay. TCRdb limited this immuneACCESS table to in-frame rearrangements with V and J called. A share of clones is missing; checked studies link under half to unresolved V genes, and the rest is unexplained. The sample table contains 100,000 to 110,000 clones; only one count was recorded for 92% of them. 1.9% of the sample rests with the top ten. The specimen comprised peripheral blood, sampled after pregnancy. All receptors come from a female donor with multiple sclerosis, enrolled in a pregnancy study.

This clone has just one count. The chain carries TRBV5-6 and TRBJ1-1, with 8 bases aligning to TRBD1. The CDR3 runs to 16 residues. The V segment lost 0 bases and the J segment 1 base; nucleotides outside the gene matches: 5. The germline gives CDR1 SGHDT, CDR2 YYEEEE. The CDR3: CASSLGNRGTNTEAFF. The CDR3 nucleotides are TGTGCCAGCAGCTTGGGCAACAGGGGGACGAACACTGAAGCTTTCTTT.

The V gene is TRBV13, the J gene TRBJ2-7, with a weak D call TRBD2 (6 bases). This CDR3 has 14 residues. Germline V gene lookup returns CDR1 PRHDT and CDR2 FYEKMQ (reference sequence). V lost 5 bases and J 4 bases, leaving 15 bases between the germline ends. The CDR3: CASSPRDSHYEQYF. CDR3 in DNA: TGTGCCAGCAGCCCCCGGGACTCACATTACGAGCAGTACTTC.

This clone was observed a few times. This chain links TRBV19 with TRBJ2-3; 9 bases are shared with TRBD2. This CDR3 is 19 amino acids long. The ends lost 1 base at V and 2 bases at J; junction bases unmatched: 13. CDR1 and CDR2 (germline): LNHDA, SQIVND (reference sequence). CDR3 sequence reads: CASSIARGRALFPTDTQYF. CDR3 bases: TGTGCCAGTAGTATAGCTCGCGGGAGGGCCTTATTTCCCACAGATACGCAGTATTTT.

The chain links TRBV2 to TRBJ2-1; TRBD2 matches at 7 bases. V trimming: 7 bases; J trimming: 0 bases; junction bases outside the gene matches: 6. The CDR3 sequence is 15 residues long. Germline V gene data show CDR1 as SNHLY and CDR2 as FYNNEI. The CDR3 DNA is TGTGCCAGCAACTTAGCGGGTAACTCCTACAATGAGCAGTTCTTC. Translated: CASNLAGNSYNEQFF. The variable domain in full, completed from reference TRBV2 and TRBJ2-1, reads EPEVTQTPSHQVTQMGQEVILRCVPISNHLYFYWYRQILGQKVEFLVSFYNNEISEKSEIFDDQFSVERPDGSNFTLKIRSTKLEDSAMYFCASNLAGNSYNEQFFGPGTRLTVL.

The chain carries TRBV9 and TRBJ2-2, with 8 bases identical to TRBD2. J gave up 5 bases and V 1 base, and 7 bases lay outside the gene matches. The CDR3 runs 16 residues. Germline V lookup: CDR1 SGDLS, CDR2 YYNGEE. Here the CDR3 DNA reads TGTGCCAGCAGCGTATCGGGAGGGGGACTAACCGGGGAGCTGTTTTTT. This gives the protein CASSVSGGGLTGELFF.

This sequence joins TRBV5-1 and TRBJ2-7; D may be TRBD2 (6 bases). In germline, CDR1 is SGHRS, CDR2 YFSETQ. V shed 4 bases and J shed 3 bases, with 14 bases lying between them. The CDR3 has 14 residues. CDR3 nucleotide sequence: TGCGCCAGCAGCCTAGGGGACTCGAGCTACGAGCAGTACTTC. Protein product: CASSLGDSSYEQYF.

This clone was seen a single time. The chain combines TRBV6-5 with TRBJ1-2; unclear D gene. Germline V gene data show CDR1 as MNHEY and CDR2 as SVGAGI. The CDR3 runs 15 residues. The V end was cut by 0 bases, the J end by 4 bases, with 12 bases between. The CDR3: CASSYSFHLGYGYTF. The CDR3 nucleotides read TGTGCCAGCAGTTACTCGTTCCATCTCGGCTATGGCTACACCTTC.

The rearrangement joins TRBV6-1 to TRBJ2-7; 8 nucleotides align to TRBD1. Germline V CDR1 and CDR2: MNHNS, SASEGT. The CDR3 covers 13 residues. In nucleotides, the CDR3 is TGTGCATTAGCCGGGACAGGCCCGGATGGGCAGTACTTC. Translated, it gives CALAGTGPDGQYF.

The genes are TRBV7-6 and TRBJ2-7, with TRBD2 matching 12 bases. The CDR3 covers 15 residues. Germline trimming cut 5 bases from V and 6 bases from J; bases unmatched to any gene: 8. Germline-derived CDR1 and CDR2 are SGHVS and FNYEAQ. CDR3 sequence (DNA): TGTGCCAGCAGCCCACGACTAGCGGGAGAGGGCGAGCAGTACTTC. It translates to CASSPRLAGEGEQYF.

This clone was seen only once. The chain links TRBV18 to TRBJ2-2; D remains unclear. The ends were cut back, 2 bases at V and 2 bases at J, with 12 bases in the middle. Germline CDR1 is KGHSH and CDR2 is LQKENI. The CDR3 is made up of 16 amino acids. The CDR3 spells CASSPFVQVNTGELFF. In nucleotides, the CDR3 is TGTGCCAGCTCACCATTTGTTCAGGTCAACACCGGGGAGCTGTTTTTT.